Below are 4 T cell receptor beta chains sequenced from a single sample in a study of blood T cell repertoires in COVID-19. TCRdb's copy holds only in-frame clones and misses some; the assay was immunoSEQ multiplex PCR. The sample carries 490,000 or so clones, 70% to 90% recorded once. Sequenced material: PBMCs or T cells enriched from blood (not recorded which). The receptors shown here come from a woman in her fifties or sixties who had recovered from COVID-19.

The V and J genes are TRBV18 and TRBJ2-1; D possibly corresponds to TRBD2 (6 bases). The germline V gene encodes CDR1 KGHSH and CDR2 LQKENI. This CDR3 is 12 amino acids long. V gave up 4 bases and J gave up 8 bases, with 9 bases separating them. CDR3 coding DNA: TGTGCCAGCTCACGGGGCGGGGATGAGCAGTTCTTC. The encoded protein is CASSRGGDEQFF.

The chain employs TRBV13 and TRBJ2-3; 7 nucleotides line up with TRBD1. This CDR3 contains 15 residues. CDR1 is PRHDT, CDR2 FYEKMQ, per germline (reference sequence). Trimming cost V 5 bases and J 2 bases; bases outside gene matches: 7. CDR3 region: CASSPEQGNTDTQYF. Here the CDR3 DNA reads TGTGCCAGCAGCCCCGAACAGGGGAACACAGATACGCAGTATTTT. Using reference TRBV13 and TRBJ2-3 for the parts outside the CDR3, the full variable domain is AAGVIQSPRHLIKEKRETATLKCYPIPRHDTVYWYQQGPGQDPQFLISFYEKMQSDKGSIPDRFSAQQFSDYHSELNMSSLELGDSALYFCASSPEQGNTDTQYFGPGTRLTVL.

This rearrangement joins TRBV19 to TRBJ1-3; D unresolved. In germline, CDR1 is LNHDA, CDR2 SQIVND (reference sequence). Trimming took off 5 bases at V and 0 bases at J, with 11 bases between the two ends. This CDR3 is 15 amino acids long. CDR3 nucleotides: TGTGCCAGTAGTTGGGAGTTTTACTCTGGAAACACCATATATTTT. Protein: CASSWEFYSGNTIYF.

This clone is a singleton in its sample. The J gene is TRBJ2-1, the V gene TRBV28, with 7 bases fitting TRBD2. V shed 9 bases, J shed 7 bases, and the junction held 9 bases outside the gene matches. CDR1 MDHEN and CDR2 SYDVKM come from the germline V gene. This CDR3 is 13 amino acids long. The CDR3 nucleotides are TGTGCCAGTCTGCCGGGGGGAGGTAATGAGCAGTTCTTC. Residues: CASLPGGGNEQFF.